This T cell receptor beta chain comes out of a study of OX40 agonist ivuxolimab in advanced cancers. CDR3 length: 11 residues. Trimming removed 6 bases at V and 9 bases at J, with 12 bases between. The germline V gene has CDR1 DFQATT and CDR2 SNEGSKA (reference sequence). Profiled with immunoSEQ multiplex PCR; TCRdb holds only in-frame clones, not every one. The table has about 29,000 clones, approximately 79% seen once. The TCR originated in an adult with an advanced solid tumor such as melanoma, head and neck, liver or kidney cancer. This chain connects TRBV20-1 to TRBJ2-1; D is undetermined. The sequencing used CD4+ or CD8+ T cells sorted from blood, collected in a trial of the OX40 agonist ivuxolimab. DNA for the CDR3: TGCAGTGCAGAATTAGTGACTGAGCAGTTCTTC. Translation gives CSAELVTEQFF.